The 16 T cell receptor beta chains below were found in one sample sequenced in a study of blood T cell repertoires in COVID-19. The method was immunoSEQ multiplex PCR; TCRdb's version includes in-frame clones alone and lacks a portion of them. Here the sample spans 65,000 to 75,000 clones, over 75% being singletons. The sample comprised peripheral blood. The receptors come from a woman of 80 years or more with active or convalescent COVID-19.

The chain employs TRBV7-3 and TRBJ2-1, with D possibly TRBD2 on 6 matching bases. Germline values: CDR1 SGHTA, CDR2 FQGTGA. Trimming took 5 bases from V and 0 from J, leaving 11 bases between them. The CDR3 covers 15 residues. The CDR3 sequence: CASSAGRSSYNEQFF. The CDR3 DNA follows: TGTGCCAGCAGCGCGGGGCGGAGCTCCTACAATGAGCAGTTCTTC.

The V call is TRBV6-6, the J call TRBJ1-1; D gene uncertain. The CDR3 has 14 amino acids. Germline CDR1 and CDR2: MNHNY and SVGAGI (reference sequence). V lost 7 bases, J lost 4 bases, and 16 bases lay in between. DNA of the CDR3: TGTGCCAGCAAGCCAGCGGGTGGGGTCACTGAAGCTTTCTTT. This translates into CASKPAGGVTEAFF.

V and J are TRBV6-4 and TRBJ2-7, with 10 bases lining up with TRBD2. This CDR3 spans 15 amino acids. Per germline, CDR1 MRHNA and CDR2 SNTAGT. J lost 0 bases, V lost 6 bases, and 5 bases had no gene match. The CDR3 region is CASSLSSGGSYEQYF. The CDR3 bases are TGTGCCAGCAGCCTCTCTAGCGGGGGCTCCTACGAGCAGTACTTC.

J is TRBJ1-2 and V is TRBV4-1; TRBD1 agrees at 9 bases. The V gene end was trimmed by 0 bases and the J gene end by 5 bases; junction bases not matched to a gene: 4. The CDR3 has 15 amino acids. From germline, CDR1 is MGHRA and CDR2 YSYEKL. The CDR3 DNA is TGCGCCAGCAGCCAAGAAGGGACAGGGAGGTATGGCTACACCTTC. Amino acids: CASSQEGTGRYGYTF.

Only one count was recorded for this clone. V usage is TRBV27 and J usage is TRBJ1-2; 8 positions agree with TRBD1. V trimming: 6 bases; J trimming: 8 bases; junction bases outside the gene matches: 8. The V gene's germline CDR1 is MNHEY and CDR2 SMNVEV (reference sequence). This CDR3 spans 13 amino acids. CDR3 bases: TGTGCCAGCAGCTTCACAGGGGGAGTAGGCTACACCTTC. This gives the protein CASSFTGGVGYTF.

Concerning this clone itself: Other DNA sequences within the sample encode an identical CDR3. The chain carries TRBV11-3 and TRBJ2-2; D gene uncertain. The CDR3 spans 13 residues. Trimming cost V 5 bases and J 1 base, with 5 bases left between them. Germline lookup yields CDR1 SGHNT and CDR2 YENEEA. CDR3 loop: CASSPGNTGELFF. CDR3 sequence (DNA): TGTGCCAGCAGCCCAGGGAACACCGGGGAGCTGTTTTTT.

V is TRBV9 and J is TRBJ1-3; 7 bases map to TRBD1. The germline CDR1 and CDR2 sequences are SGDLS and YYNGEE. The CDR3 contains 18 residues. The junction had 9 bases not matched to a gene; V was cut back by 0 bases and J by 0 bases. The CDR3 loop is CASSVVGDRLNSGNTIYF. In DNA form, the CDR3 reads TGTGCCAGCAGCGTAGTAGGGGACAGACTTAACTCTGGAAACACCATATATTTT.

CDR3 in DNA: TGTGCCAGCAGTCGCGTGAATATCCTAGGAGGGAACTATGGCTACACCTTC. The encoded protein is CASSRVNILGGNYGYTF. This chain connects TRBV6-6 to TRBJ1-2; no clear D gene. V was trimmed by 5 bases and J by 2 bases, leaving 21 bases between them. Germline V gene data show CDR1 as MNHNY and CDR2 as SVGAGI (reference sequence). The length of the CDR3 is 17 residues.

This clone was seen a single time. The chain couples TRBV3-1 (or the pseudogene TRBV3-2) to TRBJ1-2; the D is unclear. The length of the CDR3 is 16 residues. V was clipped by 3 bases and J by 3 bases, with 17 bases between them. The germline gives CDR1 LGHDT, CDR2 YNNKEL (reference sequence). The CDR3 DNA sequence: TGTGCCAGCAGCCAGGGCCCCGGGTCGGGGTACTATGGCTACACCTTC. This translates into CASSQGPGSGYYGYTF.

V and J are TRBV21-1 and TRBJ2-3; TRBD1, the table's D call, lacks a check against the DNA. TRBV21-1 is tagged as a pseudogene. CDR3 size: 16 residues. The CDR3 coding sequence is TGTGCCAGCAGCGGGGGCGACAGGGGGCAGAATTTTCCGCAGTATTTT. Protein: CASSGGDRGQNFPQYF.

This chain joins TRBV27 and TRBJ2-1; 9 bases are a match to TRBD2. V lost 3 bases and J lost 8; bases outside the gene matches: 8. The CDR3 extends over 15 amino acids. Germline CDR1 is MNHEY and CDR2 is SMNVEV (reference sequence). CDR3 loop: CASSFGGGARYEQFF. The CDR3 DNA follows: TGTGCCAGCAGTTTCGGCGGGGGGGCGAGATATGAGCAGTTCTTC.

The chain links TRBV12-3 or TRBV12-4 to TRBJ2-5; D is perhaps TRBD2 (5 bases). The length of the CDR3 is 13 residues. V shed 4 bases and J shed 6 bases, with 12 bases lying between them. CDR3 sequence reads: CASSSGMGKTQYF. The CDR3 DNA is TGTGCCAGCAGTTCCGGGATGGGGAAGACCCAGTACTTC.

This rearrangement joins TRBV11-2 to TRBJ1-2; 8 nucleotides line up with TRBD1. The CDR3 runs to 15 residues. The J segment lost 4 bases and the V segment lost 4 bases, leaving 8 bases of the junction unmatched. Per the germline V gene, CDR1 is SGHAT and CDR2 is FQNNGV. CDR3 coding DNA: TGTGCCAGCAGCTCCCCGACAGGGGAGGTCTATGGCTACACCTTC. Protein product: CASSSPTGEVYGYTF.

This rearrangement joins TRBV6-5 to TRBJ1-1, with TRBD1 matching 8 bases. The germline CDR1 and CDR2 sequences are MNHEY and SVGAGI. J lost 4 bases, V lost 6 bases, and 4 bases had no gene match. The CDR3 spans 13 residues. Here the CDR3 reads CASRPGQGTEAFF. The DNA for the CDR3 is TGTGCCAGCAGACCCGGACAGGGCACTGAAGCTTTCTTT.

The genes are TRBV4-1 and TRBJ1-6; no definite D call. V gave up 0 bases and J gave up 9 bases, with 15 bases separating them. Germline values: CDR1 MGHRA, CDR2 YSYEKL. CDR3 length: 16 amino acids. DNA for the CDR3: TGCGCCAGCAGCCAAGATCTAGACGGATTGGGTTCACCCCTCCACTTT. Its protein is CASSQDLDGLGSPLHF.

The DNA of the CDR3 is TGTGCCAGCGGATGGAGTGATCAGCCCCAGCATTTT. The encoded protein is CASGWSDQPQHF. The chain has TRBV7-9 and TRBJ1-5; no definite D call. V was cut by 8 bases and J by 5 bases, with 10 bases left in between. This CDR3 contains 12 residues. Germline values: CDR1 SEHNR, CDR2 FQNEAQ (reference sequence).